In its sample, the clone carrying this T cell receptor beta chain was seen many times. What it binds is unknown. The source of the sample is a study of T-cell reconstitution after alpha-beta-depleted transplantation in children. General study findings and limits: Reported findings indicate that, about two months after transplant, alpha-beta T cells came from several hundred expanded clones, which were derived from non-depleted graft cells. Fresh T-cell production supplied most of the T-cell counts and diversity seen one year after transplant. High day-60 TCRbeta diversity in some patients came from surviving recipient T cells and thymic progenitors.

Unique molecular identifiers were used to barcode this TCRbeta library. TCRdb reprocessed the PCR reads via MiXCR and lists one record per CDR3 protein. The sample lists about 250,000 distinct CDR3 sequences, under 30% occurring once. The clonotype originates from a female patient aged 2-10 years who had a stem cell transplant for congenital amegakaryocytic thrombocytopenia, so the T cells may come from the graft donor. The input for sequencing was PBMCs, mostly from graft donor cells, taken 360 days after TCRalphabeta/CD19-depleted stem cell transplant.

DNA for the CDR3: TGCAGCGCCTCACATCCTAGCGGGGGGGCAAGAGAGCAGTTCTTC. Protein: CSASHPSGGAREQFF. V is TRBV29-1 and J is TRBJ2-1; 12 positions match TRBD2. The CDR3 is 15 amino acids. The germline gives CDR1 SQVTM, CDR2 ANQGSEA. The junction had 14 bases not matched to a gene; V was cut back by 7 bases and J by 10 bases.